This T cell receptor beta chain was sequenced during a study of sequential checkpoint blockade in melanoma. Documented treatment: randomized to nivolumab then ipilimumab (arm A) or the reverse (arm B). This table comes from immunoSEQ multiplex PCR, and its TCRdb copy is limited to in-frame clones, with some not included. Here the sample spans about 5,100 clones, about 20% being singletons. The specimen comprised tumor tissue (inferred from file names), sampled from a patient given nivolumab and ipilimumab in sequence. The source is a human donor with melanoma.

The CDR3 DNA reads TGTGCCTGGAGTGTGAGGCGGGGCCGAATCTCTAGCACAGATACGCAGTATTTT. The encoded protein is CAWSVRRGRISSTDTQYF. The chain employs TRBV30 and TRBJ2-3; the D gene is possibly TRBD2 (6 bases). The CDR3 totals 18 residues. The V end was cut by 0 bases, the J end by 0 bases, with 19 bases between. Germline values: CDR1 GTSNPN, CDR2 SVGIG (reference sequence).